Each of the 20 T cell receptor beta chains below was sequenced from the same sample in a study of glioma-infiltrating T cells. TCR alpha and beta CDR3 regions were amplified from RNA using iRepertoire nested multiplex PCR. TCRdb re-derived calls from the multiplex PCR reads in MiXCR, one entry per CDR3 protein. The table includes about 94,000 distinct CDR3 sequences, approximately 22% detected once. The specimen sequenced was glioma tissue, nonneoplastic brain tissue, or PBMCs (not recorded which). The source of these receptors is a human donor with low-grade glioma or glioblastoma, undergoing nonglioma brain surgery, or in good health (not recorded which).

Many counts were recorded for this clonotype. The rearrangement links TRBV7-2 to TRBJ2-7, with D unclear. The CDR3 runs to 15 residues. Looked up from germline, CDR1 is SGHTA and CDR2 is FQGNSA. V shed 8 bases and J shed 0 bases, with 17 bases lying between them. CDR3 residues: CASCPAPPPSYEQYF. The CDR3, as DNA: TGTGCCAGCTGCCCCGCTCCTCCCCCCTCCTACGAGCAGTACTTC.

Comment on this clonotype: A read error may explain this, as a much larger clone is one base away. The conserved phenylalanine or tryptophan normally closing the CDR3 is absent here, so this likely arose from a read error. The chain recombines TRBV12-3 or TRBV12-4 with TRBJ2-1, with 11 bases that match TRBD1. The CDR3 length is 15 residues. J gave up 10 bases and V 6 bases, and 11 bases lay outside the gene matches. In DNA form, the CDR3 reads TGTGCCAGCAGCTCCTGGGACAGGGGGAAAGGCGAGCAGTTCCTC. This codes for CASSSWDRGKGEQFL.

This clonotype was recorded at least ten times. The chain uses TRBV15 and TRBJ2-1, with TRBD1 identical over 7 bases. This CDR3 contains 17 residues. CDR1 is LNHNV, CDR2 YYDKDF, per germline (reference sequence). J was trimmed by 5 bases and V by 3 bases; bases with no gene match: 13. CDR3 region: CATSRIYTGTANNEQFF. The CDR3 DNA reads TGTGCCACCAGCAGGATTTACACCGGGACAGCGAACAATGAGCAGTTCTTC.

With respect to this clonotype: Being one base from a much bigger clone, this may be a read error. The CDR3 carries no conserved terminal phenylalanine or tryptophan, so it likely arises from a read error. The V call is TRBV19, the J call TRBJ1-5; 8 positions match TRBD1. Trimming cost V 3 bases and J 4 bases; bases outside gene matches: 8. The CDR3 runs to 16 residues. The germline gives CDR1 LNHDA, CDR2 SQIVND (reference sequence). The CDR3 region has the DNA TGTGCCAGTAGTATTTGGGCCGGGACAGGAAATCAGCCCCAGCATTTA. This translates into CASSIWAGTGNQPQHL.

Judged by abundance, this clonotype is medium-sized. The chain has TRBV27 and TRBJ2-3; D not resolved. The CDR3 extends over 15 amino acids. Germline lookup yields CDR1 MNHEY and CDR2 SMNVEV (reference sequence). V dropped 4 bases and J dropped 3 bases, with 14 bases sitting between them. CDR3 residues: CASSSTPSPTDTQYF. In DNA, the CDR3 is TGTGCCAGCAGTTCAACCCCAAGCCCGACAGATACGCAGTATTTT.

Many counts were recorded for this clonotype. This chain connects TRBV15 to TRBJ2-7; 10 bases line up with TRBD2. Germline loops: CDR1 LNHNV, CDR2 YYDKDF (reference sequence). The V and J ends lost 3 bases and 5 bases, in that order; junction bases with no gene match: 7. The CDR3 length is 15 residues. CDR3 DNA: TGTGCCACCAGCAGTGCAGCGGGAGGGCACCACGAGCAGTACTTC. Translation: CATSSAAGGHHEQYF.

This clonotype was observed a few times. J is TRBJ2-3 and V is TRBV11-2, with D possibly being TRBD2 (6 bases). V lost 4 bases and J lost 1, with 12 bases in between. CDR3 size: 15 residues. From germline, CDR1 is SGHAT and CDR2 FQNNGV. CDR3 coding DNA: TGTGCCAGCAGCTCTTCGGGACTCGGCACAGATACGCAGTATTTT. This codes for CASSSSGLGTDTQYF.

This clonotype was detected many times. The chain carries TRBV4-2 and TRBJ1-6; no reliable D call. Looked up from germline, CDR1 is LGHNA and CDR2 is YNFKEQ. There are 13 residues in the CDR3. V lost 0 bases to trimming and J lost 9 bases, with 6 bases between them. DNA of the CDR3: TGTGCCAGCAGCCAAGATCTCGGTTCACCCCTCCACTTT. Translated: CASSQDLGSPLHF.

The rearrangement joins TRBV12-3 or TRBV12-4 to TRBJ2-7, with D perhaps being TRBD1 or TRBD2 (6 bases each). This CDR3 spans 15 amino acids. V was trimmed by 5 bases and J by 6 bases, leaving 20 bases between them. The chain's CDR3 is CASSRPPGGQGEQYF. CDR3 coding DNA: TGTGCCAGCAGTCGACCGCCCGGGGGCCAGGGCGAGCAGTACTTC.

This clonotype was observed a handful of times. The rearrangement joins TRBV5-1 to TRBJ2-3; 10 bases align to TRBD1. The germline V gene has CDR1 SGHRS and CDR2 YFSETQ. V shed 3 bases, J shed 4 bases, and the junction held 2 bases outside the gene matches. The CDR3 runs to 14 residues. CDR3 sequence reads: CASSSGQGADTQYF. Written as DNA, the CDR3 is TGCGCCAGCAGCTCCGGACAGGGGGCAGATACGCAGTATTTT.

The chain recombines TRBV19 with TRBJ2-7; 11 bases map to TRBD1. This CDR3 is 15 amino acids long. The ends lost 4 bases at V and 9 bases at J; junction bases unmatched: 11. The V gene's germline CDR1 is LNHDA and CDR2 SQIVND (reference sequence). DNA of the CDR3: TGTGCCAGTAGTACTCCGGGACAGGGGGTTTCCGGGCAGTACTTC. As protein: CASSTPGQGVSGQYF.

This chain joins TRBV5-1 and TRBJ2-3; D possibly uses TRBD1 or TRBD2 (6 bases each). The germline V gene encodes CDR1 SGHRS and CDR2 YFSETQ. Trimming cost V 0 bases and J 4 bases, with 9 bases left between them. CDR3 length: 14 residues. CDR3 DNA: TGCGCCAGCAGCTTGGTGGGGGGCGCAGATACGCAGTATTTT. This translates into CASSLVGGADTQYF.

There are many counts of this clonotype. The genes are TRBV6-1 and TRBJ2-7; possible D gene TRBD1, 5 bases. There are 14 residues in the CDR3. Trimming took 4 bases from V and 4 from J, leaving 14 bases between them. Germline CDR1 is MNHNS and CDR2 is SASEGT. This CDR3 is CASSATATLYEQYF. CDR3 nucleotide sequence: TGTGCCAGCAGTGCGACAGCGACCCTATACGAGCAGTACTTC.

In this sample, this clonotype turned up many times. The chain joins TRBV12-5 to TRBJ2-3, with 12 bases matching TRBD2. CDR3 length equals 16 residues. The germline CDR1 and CDR2 sequences are LGHNT and FRNRAP. V was clipped by 5 bases and J by 4 bases; unmatched bases: 7. CDR3 region: CASGATSGSGADTQYF. The CDR3 nucleotides read TGTGCTAGTGGTGCGACTAGCGGGAGCGGTGCAGATACGCAGTATTTT.

This clonotype showed up many times. The V gene is TRBV20-1, the J gene TRBJ2-7, with 14 nucleotides matching TRBD2. CDR3 length equals 15 residues. V was pared by 3 bases and J by 2 bases, with 3 bases of the junction left unmatched. Germline V gene data show CDR1 as DFQATT and CDR2 as SNEGSKA (reference sequence). The CDR3 coding sequence is TGCAGTGCTAGGGGACTAGCGGGGGTCACCTACGAGCAGTACTTC. This codes for CSARGLAGVTYEQYF.

This clonotype was counted at least ten times. V usage is TRBV19 and J usage is TRBJ2-7; no reliable D call. Germline V gene data show CDR1 as LNHDA and CDR2 as SQIVND (reference sequence). The CDR3 is made up of 13 amino acids. Between the trimmed V and J ends, which lost 2 bases and 3 bases, there was a span of 8 bases. The CDR3 here is CASSISQRYEQYF. CDR3 nucleotide sequence: TGTGCCAGTAGTATATCTCAACGCTACGAGCAGTACTTC.

This clonotype was detected only a few times. The chain carries TRBV18 and TRBJ1-1, with D possibly being TRBD1 (6 bases). The germline V gene has CDR1 KGHSH and CDR2 LQKENI. Between the trimmed V and J ends, which lost 6 bases and 5 bases, there was a span of 16 bases. This CDR3 is built from 14 residues. CDR3 DNA sequence: TGTGCCAGCTCCCCAACAGGGAGTGGGACTGAAGCTTTCTTT. Protein sequence: CASSPTGSGTEAFF.

This clonotype was detected many times. CDR3 sequence: CASSPGTGDYGYTF. The CDR3 nucleotides read TGTGCCAGCTCACCCGGGACAGGGGACTATGGCTACACCTTC. The chain uses TRBV18 and TRBJ1-2, with TRBD1 identical over 10 bases. With V trimmed by 3 bases and J by 3 bases, 1 base remained unmatched. CDR1 is KGHSH and CDR2 is LQKENI in the germline V gene. The CDR3 has 14 residues.

This clonotype was detected ten times or more. The chain carries TRBV4-1 and TRBJ1-6, with D possibly TRBD1 on 6 matching bases. The V end lost 2 bases, the J end lost 6 bases, and 11 bases lay between the germline ends. CDR1 and CDR2 from the germline V gene are MGHRA and YSYEKL. The CDR3 length is 15 residues. CDR3 region: CASSQPTGPNSPLHF. CDR3 nucleotides: TGCGCCAGCAGCCAACCGACAGGACCTAATTCACCCCTCCACTTT.

This clonotype was detected ten times or more. The DNA is omitted, as the CDR3 cannot be located on it reliably, and the CDR3 follows TCRdb's listing. The genes are TRBV2 and TRBJ1-2; the table's D call of TRBD1 was not tested on the DNA. The germline gives CDR1 SNHLY, CDR2 FYNNEI. The CDR3 adds up to 15 amino acids, both ends counted. The CDR3 loop reads CASSELFGTGARNTF.